A selection of T cell receptor beta chains follows, all from one sample in a study of CD8+CD57+ T cells in acquired aplastic anemia. Each CDR3 protein gets one entry after TCRdb re-called the reads with MiXCR. The sample lists around 180,000 distinct CDR3 sequences, less than 65% seen once, with around 42% in the top ten. The specimen sequenced was sorted CD4+, CD8+, or CD8+CD57+ T cells (not recorded which) from PBMCs. The receptors originated from a human donor with severe aplastic anemia or a healthy control (not recorded which). The CDR3 runs from the conserved cysteine through the conserved F or W. The order of the fields is CDR3 length, J gene, clone size, V gene, D gene, CDR3 protein, CDR3 DNA. A D gene is named only where the DNA matches it firmly. Expanded clones are given a class, and other clones once, few, many or no size at all.

13	TRBJ2-3	.	TRBV6-4	.	CASSVGAGDTQYF	TGTGCCAGCAGTGTGGGGGCAGGGGATACGCAGTATTTT
15	TRBJ2-5	once	TRBV2	.	CASSEALRVGETQYF	TGTGCCAGCAGTGAGGCGCTCAGGGTCGGAGAGACCCAGTACTTC
15	TRBJ2-2	.	TRBV19	TRBD2	CASSVSGVDTGELFF	TGTGCCAGTAGTGTCAGCGGGGTGGACACCGGGGAGCTGTTTTTT
14	TRBJ1-1	few	TRBV25-1	.	CASSLHNQGSEAFF	TGTGCCAGCAGCCTTCACAACCAGGGGTCTGAAGCTTTCTTT
16	TRBJ2-1	few	TRBV6-5	TRBD1	CASSYSLTGGDTEQFF	TGTGCCAGCAGTTACTCCTTGACAGGGGGTGACACTGAGCAGTTCTTC
14	TRBJ2-2	once	TRBV10-1	.	CASRLNPLGGELFF	TGCGCCAGCAGACTAAATCCCCTCGGGGGGGAGCTGTTTTTT
14	TRBJ1-6	.	TRBV20-1	.	CSAREGPANSPLHF	TGCAGTGCTAGGGAGGGCCCAGCCAATTCACCCCTCCACTTT
14	TRBJ1-2	once	TRBV2	.	CASSDMVQRGGYTF	TGTGCCAGCAGTGATATGGTCCAGCGTGGAGGCTACACCTTC
12	TRBJ2-7	many	TRBV6-5	TRBD1	CASWTGGPPQYF	TGTGCCTCATGGACAGGGGGGCCACCGCAGTACTTC
16	TRBJ2-7	.	TRBV10-1	TRBD2	CASSESGLAGSGEQYF	TGCGCCAGCAGTGAGTCGGGACTAGCGGGTTCGGGTGAGCAGTACTTC
14	TRBJ2-7	.	TRBV10-3	.	CAISEAGDSYEQYF	TGTGCCATCAGTGAGGCAGGAGACTCCTACGAGCAGTACTTC
15	TRBJ2-7	.	TRBV20-1	TRBD1	CSAQMSGTGSYEQYF	TGCAGTGCTCAAATGTCCGGGACAGGGTCCTACGAGCAGTACTTC
15	TRBJ1-5	many	TRBV4-1	.	CASSPSVDSNQPQHF	TGCGCCAGCAGCCCGTCTGTAGATAGCAATCAGCCCCAGCATTTT
13	TRBJ2-2	.	TRBV7-3	.	CASSKENTGELFF	TGTGCCAGCAGCAAAGAGAACACCGGGGAGCTGTTTTTT
13	TRBJ2-3	.	TRBV29-1	.	CSVDRGRRDTQYF	TGCAGCGTTGACAGGGGTCGGAGAGATACGCAGTATTTT
12	TRBJ2-7	.	TRBV10-3	.	CAISASSYEQYF	TGTGCCATCAGTGCTAGCTCCTACGAGCAGTACTTC
13	TRBJ2-7	.	TRBV7-9	.	CASSPLGPYEQYF	TGTGCCAGCAGCCCCCTGGGACCCTACGAGCAGTACTTC
14	TRBJ2-7	.	TRBV25-1	TRBD1	CASLRDRYPYEQYF	TGTGCCAGCCTCCGGGACAGGTACCCCTACGAGCAGTACTTC
14	TRBJ1-2	.	TRBV5-8	TRBD1	CASVRDRVSYGYTF	TGTGCCAGCGTCCGGGACAGGGTCTCCTATGGCTACACCTTC
15	TRBJ2-3	few	TRBV15	.	CATSRDRASTDTQYF	TGTGCCACCAGCAGAGATCGGGCCAGCACAGATACGCAGTATTTT
15	TRBJ2-2	.	TRBV5-1	TRBD2	CASSLLAGNTGELFF	TGCGCCAGCAGCTTGCTAGCGGGTAACACCGGGGAGCTGTTTTTT
15	TRBJ1-6	.	TRBV5-1	TRBD1	CASSLAGQGNSPLHF	TGCGCCAGCAGCTTGGCTGGACAGGGGAATTCACCCCTCCACTTT
15	TRBJ2-5	.	TRBV7-6	TRBD1	CASSEYRGTEETQYF	TGTGCCAGCAGCGAATACAGGGGGACCGAAGAGACCCAGTACTTC
14	TRBJ1-1	.	TRBV7-9	.	CASSLRGRNTEAFF	TGTGCCAGCAGCTTACGGGGAAGGAACACTGAAGCTTTCTTT
15	TRBJ1-5	.	TRBV5-1	TRBD1	CASSLGVQGNQPQHF	TGCGCCAGCAGCTTGGGTGTACAGGGGAATCAGCCCCAGCATTTT
16	TRBJ1-2	many	TRBV20-1	.	CSARGVPGRKGLGYTF	TGCAGTGCTAGAGGGGTTCCGGGACGCAAGGGCCTGGGCTACACCTTC
17	TRBJ2-1	.	TRBV7-2	TRBD1	CASSEDFPGTGGNEQFF	TGTGCCAGCAGCGAAGACTTCCCCGGGACAGGGGGCAATGAGCAGTTCTTC
13	TRBJ2-7	.	TRBV2	.	CASSPRGAYEQYF	TGTGCCAGCAGTCCCAGGGGGGCCTACGAGCAGTACTTC
13	TRBJ2-7	.	TRBV9	.	CASSPMGWGEQYF	TGTGCCAGCAGCCCCATGGGGTGGGGCGAGCAGTACTTC
12	TRBJ1-3	.	TRBV29-1	.	CSFCLEGNTIYF	TGCAGCTTCTGCCTCGAGGGAAACACCATATATTTT
14	TRBJ1-6	.	TRBV7-9	.	CASRMGSYNSPLHF	TGTGCCAGCAGAATGGGTTCCTATAATTCACCCCTCCACTTT
16	TRBJ2-1	.	TRBV24-1	TRBD2	CATSDPHSGGSNEQFF	TGTGCCACCAGTGACCCTCATAGCGGGGGGTCCAATGAACAGTTCTTC
12	TRBJ1-5	once	TRBV19	.	CASITPGRPQHF	TGTGCCAGTATCACCCCAGGGCGCCCCCAGCATTTT
13	TRBJ2-7	.	TRBV29-1	.	CSVEGTRCYEQYF	TGCAGCGTTGAAGGGACGAGATGTTACGAGCAGTACTTC
12	TRBJ1-1	few	TRBV19	.	CASSPRMGEAFF	TGTGCCAGTAGTCCTCGCATGGGGGAAGCTTTCTTT
15	TRBJ2-7	once	TRBV5-1	.	CASSLRSAGTYEQYF	TGCGCCAGCAGCTTGAGATCGGCGGGAACCTACGAGCAGTACTTC
13	TRBJ1-2	.	TRBV5-8	.	CASSRAGAYGYTF	TGTGCCAGCAGCCGAGCAGGGGCCTATGGCTACACCTTC
14	TRBJ2-3	many	TRBV12-3/TRBV12-4	TRBD1	CASSFDRVADTQYF	TGTGCCAGCAGTTTCGACAGGGTCGCAGATACGCAGTATTTT
13	TRBJ2-7	once	TRBV19	.	CASSIDLTYEQYF	TGTGCCAGTAGTATAGACCTAACTTACGAGCAGTACTTC
13	TRBJ1-6	.	TRBV27	.	CASSNRVYSPLHF	TGTGCCAGCAGTAACAGGGTCTATTCACCCCTCCACTTT
14	TRBJ1-6	.	TRBV2	TRBD1	CASRMDRGNSPLHF	TGTGCCAGCAGGATGGACAGGGGTAATTCACCCCTCCACTTT
16	TRBJ2-5	.	TRBV14	TRBD1	CASSQVQDRVGETQYF	TGTGCCAGCAGCCAAGTCCAGGACAGGGTTGGGGAGACCCAGTACTTC
18	TRBJ1-4	.	TRBV25-1	TRBD1	CASSVSLGQGATNEKLFF	TGTGCCAGCAGTGTATCCCTGGGACAGGGTGCAACTAATGAAAAACTGTTTTTT
14	TRBJ1-5	.	TRBV12-3/TRBV12-4	TRBD1	CASRGQLTNQPQHF	TGTGCCAGCAGGGGACAGCTCACAAATCAGCCCCAGCATTTT
11	TRBJ2-3	few	TRBV5-1	.	CASGLADTQYF	TGCGCCAGCGGGCTAGCGGATACGCAGTATTTT
14	TRBJ2-5	once	TRBV24-1	.	CATSGLRGGETQYF	TGTGCCACCAGTGGTTTGAGGGGTGGAGAGACCCAGTACTTC
14	TRBJ2-1	once	TRBV2	.	CASSARGFYNEQFF	TGTGCCAGCAGTGCTCGAGGGTTCTACAATGAGCAGTTCTTC
17	TRBJ1-2	.	TRBV7-9	TRBD1	CASSLAGRGPANYGYTF	TGTGCCAGCAGCTTAGCTGGCAGGGGGCCGGCTAACTATGGCTACACCTTC
14	TRBJ2-2	.	TRBV29-1	.	CSVGQGTSTGELFF	TGCAGCGTTGGGCAGGGGACGAGCACCGGGGAGCTGTTTTTT
14	TRBJ2-7	few	TRBV7-8	TRBD2	CASSFVAGGSEQYF	TGTGCCAGCAGCTTCGTAGCGGGAGGGAGCGAGCAGTACTTC
17	TRBJ2-3	.	TRBV4-2	TRBD2	CASSQAKIAGGGDTQYF	TGTGCCAGCAGCCAAGCTAAGATAGCGGGGGGGGGAGATACGCAGTATTTT
12	TRBJ2-5	.	TRBV12-5	.	CASGLSRETQYF	TGTGCTAGTGGTTTGAGTAGGGAGACCCAGTACTTC
15	TRBJ2-7	few	TRBV10-2	TRBD1	CASSETGGRSYEQYF	TGCGCCAGCAGTGAGACAGGGGGAAGGTCCTACGAGCAGTACTTC
16	TRBJ2-3	.	TRBV7-2	.	CASSLDPAGGTDTQYF	TGTGCCAGCAGCTTAGACCCCGCAGGGGGCACAGATACGCAGTATTTT